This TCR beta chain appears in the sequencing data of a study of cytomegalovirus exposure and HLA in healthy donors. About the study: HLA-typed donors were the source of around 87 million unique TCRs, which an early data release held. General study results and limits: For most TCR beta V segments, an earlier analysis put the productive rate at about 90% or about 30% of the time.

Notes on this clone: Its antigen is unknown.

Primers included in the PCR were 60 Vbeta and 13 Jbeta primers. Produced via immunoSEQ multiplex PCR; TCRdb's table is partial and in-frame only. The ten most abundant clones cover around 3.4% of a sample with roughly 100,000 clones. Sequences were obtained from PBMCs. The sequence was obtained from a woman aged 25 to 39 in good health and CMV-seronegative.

CDR3 residues: CATIPPEGKGTDTQYF. The CDR3 nucleotides are TGCGCCACCATCCCCCCCGAGGGCAAGGGCACAGATACGCAGTATTTT. The chain couples TRBV5-1 to TRBJ2-3; a possible D gene is TRBD2 (5 bases). The CDR3 is 16 amino acids. Trimming pared 9 bases from V and 1 base from J, leaving 21 bases between. Germline V gives CDR1 SGHRS, CDR2 YFSETQ.